This is a list of T cell receptor beta chains from one sample in a study of beta chain features in type 1 diabetes. Generated by immunoSEQ multiplex PCR, the TCRdb table keeps only in-frame clones and is missing some. The sample has 45,000 to 60,000 clones; 55% to 80% are singletons. The sample taken for sequencing was stem cell memory CD4+ T cells from blood. The receptors shown here come from a woman aged 25 to 39 with type 1 diabetes. Both conserved end residues are part of each CDR3. The D gene is left open where the match is weak. Rows may omit the clone size; those that give it use once, few, many or a size class.

size	V	J	D	DNA	CDR3
NA	TRBV19	TRBJ2-1	NA	TGTGCCAGTACCCCCCAGCGGGCGGCCTACAATGAGCAGTTCTTC	CASTPQRAAYNEQFF
NA	TRBV18	TRBJ2-7	NA	TGTGCCAGCTCACCCACGGGTTACTACGAGCAGTACTTC	CASSPTGYYEQYF
once	TRBV6-1	TRBJ2-7	NA	TGTGCCAGCAGTGAATGGCAGGCCGCCTACGAGCAGTACTTC	CASSEWQAAYEQYF
NA	TRBV6-6	TRBJ1-4	NA	TGTGCCAGCAGTTACGACAGAAATGAAAAACTGTTTTTT	CASSYDRNEKLFF
NA	TRBV2	TRBJ2-7	NA	TGTGCCAGCCGCCGACAGGCGAAATACGAGCAGTACTTC	CASRRQAKYEQYF
few	TRBV19	TRBJ1-1	NA	TGTGCCAGTAGTCCTTCCACAGAAAACACTGAAGCTTTCTTT	CASSPSTENTEAFF
NA	TRBV7-2	TRBJ1-2	NA	TGTGCCAGCAGCACCCGACAGGATTACTATGGCTACACCTTC	CASSTRQDYYGYTF
few	TRBV6-5	TRBJ2-7	NA	TGTGCCAGCAGTTACTCGGGGACTCTTTCCTACGAGCAGTACTTC	CASSYSGTLSYEQYF
NA	TRBV5-4	TRBJ2-1	NA	TGTGCCAGCAGCTTGGATTCTTACAATGAGCAGTTCTTC	CASSLDSYNEQFF
few	TRBV30	TRBJ1-1	NA	TGTGCCTGGAACGTTAAGAGGGCAACGGGCACTGAAGCTTTCTTT	CAWNVKRATGTEAFF
NA	TRBV7-9	TRBJ1-5	NA	TGTGCCAGCAGCCCGACAACGGGCAATCAGCCCCAGCATTTT	CASSPTTGNQPQHF
NA	TRBV30	TRBJ2-4	TRBD2	TGTGCCATAGCGGGCTGGGGGGCCAAAAACATTCAGTACTTC	CAIAGWGAKNIQYF
NA	TRBV6-5	TRBJ2-7	NA	TGTGCCAGCAGTTGGGGGGAACCCTCCGCGGCGAGCGAGCAGTACTTC	CASSWGEPSAASEQYF
NA	TRBV7-9	TRBJ2-1	TRBD1	TGTGCCAGCAGCCCCGGACAGGGGAGTAATGAGCAGTTCTTC	CASSPGQGSNEQFF
few	TRBV9	TRBJ1-2	NA	TGTGCCAGCAGCCCGATGACAGGCCCTACAGTGGGCTACACCTTC	CASSPMTGPTVGYTF
NA	TRBV11-1	TRBJ1-2	TRBD1	TGTGCCAGCAGCTCGACCGGGACAGCCTTTGGCTACACCTTC	CASSSTGTAFGYTF
NA	TRBV7-3	TRBJ2-3	NA	TGTGCCAGCAGCTTAGGGGCGGCAGATACGCAGTATTTT	CASSLGAADTQYF
NA	TRBV14	TRBJ1-4	NA	TGTGCCAGCAGCCAAGATCGGGGCAGGGGAAATGAAAAACTGTTTTTT	CASSQDRGRGNEKLFF
NA	TRBV13	TRBJ2-3	TRBD2	TGTGCCAGCAGCTTGAGGACTAGCGGGGCCACCAGCACAGATACGCAGTATTTT	CASSLRTSGATSTDTQYF
once	TRBV29-1	TRBJ1-4	NA	TGCAGCGTTACAAGACAGAATCGCGAAAAACTGTTTTTT	CSVTRQNREKLFF
few	TRBV29-1	TRBJ2-7	TRBD1	TGCAGCGTTTCCACAGGGGGCTACGAGCAGTACTTC	CSVSTGGYEQYF
NA	TRBV29-1	TRBJ1-2	NA	TGCAGCGTTGATGGCGGAGATGGCTACACCTTC	CSVDGGDGYTF
NA	TRBV27	TRBJ2-1	NA	TGTGCCAGCAGCCGTGGTACGAGCTCCTACAATGAGCAGTTCTTC	CASSRGTSSYNEQFF
NA	TRBV5-4	TRBJ2-5	TRBD1	TGTGCCAGCAGCACCCGGACAGGGTGGATGCAAGAGACCCAGTACTTC	CASSTRTGWMQETQYF
NA	TRBV19	TRBJ2-1	NA	TGTGCCAGTAGCGGCCTGGATAGCGGCTCCTACAATGAGCAGTTCTTC	CASSGLDSGSYNEQFF
few	TRBV7-9	TRBJ2-7	TRBD2	TGTGCCAGCAGCTCACTCCCGGGAGGCTACGAGCAGTACTTC	CASSSLPGGYEQYF
NA	TRBV6-5	TRBJ2-3	TRBD2	TGTGCCAGCAGTCAAAGCGGGAGGTTCCTGTATTTT	CASSQSGRFLYF
NA	TRBV27	TRBJ2-7	NA	TGTGCCAGCAGTTTCTCTAGCCGAAGTCATGAGCAGTACTTC	CASSFSSRSHEQYF
few	TRBV18	TRBJ1-2	NA	TGTGCCAGCTCATCACGCGAAGAGAGTGGCTACACCTTC	CASSSREESGYTF
NA	TRBV19	TRBJ2-1	TRBD2	TGTGCCAGTAGTATCGGACTAGCGGGAGGCTCCTCCTACAATGAGCAGTTCTTC	CASSIGLAGGSSYNEQFF
NA	TRBV5-1	TRBJ2-2	TRBD1	TGCGCCAGCAGCTCGACCGCAGGGGGCCGCACCGGGGAGCTGTTTTTT	CASSSTAGGRTGELFF
NA	TRBV29-1	TRBJ2-7	TRBD1	TGCAGCGTCCCCGGACAGGGGACCCACGAGCAGTACTTC	CSVPGQGTHEQYF
NA	TRBV19	TRBJ2-1	TRBD1	TGTGCCAGTAGTAACAGGGGCAGCGAGTTCTTC	CASSNRGSEFF
NA	TRBV7-3	TRBJ1-2	NA	TGTGCCAGCAGCCTCGGTGCGGGGGCAGGGAACTATGGCTACACCTTC	CASSLGAGAGNYGYTF
NA	TRBV29-1	TRBJ2-7	TRBD1	TGCAGCGTTGAGGGACAGGGCGGCTACGAGCAGTACTTC	CSVEGQGGYEQYF
NA	TRBV4-1	TRBJ2-7	NA	TGCGCCAGCAGCCAAGCAGACAGTAATTACGAGCAGTACTTC	CASSQADSNYEQYF
NA	TRBV4-2	TRBJ2-3	TRBD2	TGTGCCAGCAGCCAAGAACCGAAATGGGGGACTAGCGGAGATACGCAGTATTTT	CASSQEPKWGTSGDTQYF
few	TRBV7-3	TRBJ2-1	TRBD2	TGTGCCAGCAGCACGACTAGCGGGAGCTGGAATGAGCAGTTCTTC	CASSTTSGSWNEQFF
NA	TRBV2	TRBJ1-2	NA	TGTGCCAGCAGTGCTGGGGGGGATGGCTACACCTTC	CASSAGGDGYTF
once	TRBV6-1	TRBJ2-7	TRBD2	TGTGCCAGCAGCCCCGGGTGGGGGGGCTCCTACGAGCAGTACTTC	CASSPGWGGSYEQYF
NA	TRBV5-1	TRBJ1-1	TRBD1	TGCGCCAGCAGCAGGGACAGGGGAGCCACTGAAGCTTTCTTT	CASSRDRGATEAFF
NA	TRBV7-9	TRBJ1-3	NA	TGTGCCAGCAGCTTGACTTCGGCTGGAAACACCATATATTTT	CASSLTSAGNTIYF